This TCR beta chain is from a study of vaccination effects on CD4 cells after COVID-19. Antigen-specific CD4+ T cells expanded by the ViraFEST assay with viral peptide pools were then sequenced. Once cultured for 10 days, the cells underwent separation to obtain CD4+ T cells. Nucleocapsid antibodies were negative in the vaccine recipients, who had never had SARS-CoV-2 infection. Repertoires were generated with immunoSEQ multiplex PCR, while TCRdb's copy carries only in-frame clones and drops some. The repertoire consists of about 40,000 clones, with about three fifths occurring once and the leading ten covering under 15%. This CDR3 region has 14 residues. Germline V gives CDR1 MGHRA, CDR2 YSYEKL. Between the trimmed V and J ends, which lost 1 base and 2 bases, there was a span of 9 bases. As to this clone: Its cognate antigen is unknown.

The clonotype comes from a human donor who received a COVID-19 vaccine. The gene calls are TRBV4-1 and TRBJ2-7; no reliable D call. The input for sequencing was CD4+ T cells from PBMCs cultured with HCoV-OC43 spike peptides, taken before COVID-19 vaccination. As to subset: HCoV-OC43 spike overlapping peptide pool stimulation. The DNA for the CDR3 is TGCGCCAGCAGCCAAGCCCCGGTTACCTACGAGCAGTACTTC. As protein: CASSQAPVTYEQYF.